The 18 T cell receptor beta chains below were found in one sample sequenced in a study of tumor-infiltrating lymphocytes in localized non-small cell lung cancer (dated by TCRdb to the early 2020s). The protocol used for the library was the immunoSEQ multiplex PCR assay. This immuneACCESS table, as held by TCRdb, lists in-frame sequences with V and J called but not all clones. Of the missing ones, under half trace to an unresolved V gene in checked studies; the others have no known cause. The sample has about 13,000 clones on record, around 68% of them singletons. The ten largest clones add up to 9.4% of the sample. The specimen sequenced was lung tumor tissue. Receptors originate from a human donor with non-small cell lung cancer.

The chain is built from TRBV6-5 and TRBJ1-1, with 7 bases that match TRBD1. CDR3 size: 15 residues. The junction had 4 bases not matched to a gene; V was cut back by 0 bases and J by 3 bases. CDR1 is MNHEY, CDR2 SVGAGI, per germline. The CDR3 bases are TGTGCCAGCAGTTACTCCCTGACAGGGTACACTGAAGCTTTCTTT. It codes for CASSYSLTGYTEAFF.

This clone showed up just a few times. The CDR3 DNA reads as TGCGCCAGCAGCTCAACCACAGGGGGGGATTCACCCCTCCACTTT. Translating gives CASSSTTGGDSPLHF. V usage is TRBV5-1 and J usage is TRBJ1-6, with TRBD1 identical over 8 bases. Per the germline V gene, CDR1 is SGHRS and CDR2 is YFSETQ. The junction had 7 bases not matched to a gene; V was cut back by 3 bases and J by 8 bases. The CDR3 sequence is 15 residues long.

This clone occurred a few times. The rearrangement joins TRBV9 to TRBJ2-2, with D unresolved. CDR3 size: 16 residues. Trimming pared 4 bases from V and 0 bases from J, leaving 13 bases between. CDR1 is SGDLS, CDR2 YYNGEE, per germline. CDR3 protein: CASSLRTVANTGELFF. For the CDR3, the DNA is TGTGCCAGCAGCCTGAGGACGGTCGCGAACACCGGGGAGCTGTTTTTT.

The chain carries TRBV6-5 and TRBJ1-1, with 7 nucleotides matching TRBD1. The trim removed 7 bases at V and 4 bases at J, leaving 9 bases unmatched. CDR3 size: 14 residues. Germline CDR1 and CDR2: MNHEY and SVGAGI. CDR3 region: CASNEDREGTEAFF. In DNA form, the CDR3 reads TGTGCCAGCAACGAAGACAGGGAGGGCACTGAAGCTTTCTTT.

V gene TRBV27 combines with J gene TRBJ2-5; D is undetermined. Germline V CDR1 and CDR2: MNHEY, SMNVEV (reference sequence). CDR3 length equals 14 residues. Trimming took 3 bases from V and 2 from J, leaving 10 bases between them. The CDR3, as DNA: TGTGCCAGCAGTTTTGCTCCGCCACAAGAGACCCAGTACTTC. Amino acid sequence: CASSFAPPQETQYF.

V is TRBV7-2 and J is TRBJ1-1; D is possibly TRBD1 (5 bases). The germline CDR1 and CDR2 sequences are SGHTA and FQGNSA. Trimming stripped 3 bases from V and 14 bases from J, with 19 bases between. The CDR3 has 13 residues. The DNA for the CDR3 is TGTGCCAGCAGCTTTGGTCGAGAGGGGTTGCGATTCTTT. Its protein product is CASSFGREGLRFF.

A single count supports this clone. The chain joins TRBV5-1 to TRBJ2-7; no reliable D call. Trimming removed 3 bases from V and 1 base from J, with 8 bases in between. Germline V CDR1 and CDR2: SGHRS, YFSETQ. The CDR3 is made up of 13 amino acids. In DNA form, the CDR3 reads TGCGCCAGCAGCTCCCAGGCGTCCTACGAGCAGTACTTC. Translated, it gives CASSSQASYEQYF.

This chain uses TRBV11-2 with TRBJ2-5, with 8 nucleotides matching TRBD1. The J call could be wrong; TRBJ2-7 is a better fit for the DNA end. CDR3 length: 12 residues. Looked up from germline, CDR1 is SGHAT and CDR2 is FQNNGV. As DNA, the CDR3 is TGTGCCAGCAGCTCGGACAGGGACGAGCAGTACTTC. Amino acids: CASSSDRDEQYF.

This clone showed up just a few times. One end of the junction fails to match germline, which may point to a read error. V and J are TRBV7-3 and TRBJ2-7; 12 nucleotides align to TRBD2. From germline, CDR1 is SGHTA and CDR2 FQGTGA. This CDR3 has 15 amino acids. The CDR3: CASSVTSGGSYEQYF. The CDR3 DNA sequence: TGTGCCAGCAGCGTAACTAGCGGGGGGTCCTACGAGCAGTACTTC.

This rearrangement joins TRBV11-3 to TRBJ2-2; 14 nucleotides line up with TRBD2. The trim removed 4 bases at V and 6 bases at J, leaving 7 bases unmatched. Germline V lookup: CDR1 SGHNT, CDR2 YENEEA. The CDR3 contains 17 residues. This CDR3 reads CASSSRLAGGPAGELFF. CDR3 DNA: TGTGCCAGCAGCTCCAGACTAGCGGGGGGGCCTGCCGGGGAGCTGTTTTTT.

This sequence joins TRBV29-1 and TRBJ1-3, with TRBD1 matching over 7 bases. Trimming removed 6 bases from V and 2 bases from J; junction bases left unmatched: 7. The CDR3 loop spans 14 amino acids. CDR1 and CDR2 from the germline V gene are SQVTM and ANQGSEA. CDR3: CSVFDREAGNTIYF. CDR3 nucleotides: TGCAGCGTCTTCGACAGGGAGGCTGGAAACACCATATATTTT.

The CDR3 DNA reads as TGTGCCAGCAGCCCACAGGGTATTAGCTACGAGCAGTACTTC. Translated, it gives CASSPQGISYEQYF. The V gene is TRBV7-2, the J gene TRBJ2-7, with D possibly TRBD1 on 6 matching bases. The V and J ends lost 5 bases and 3 bases respectively, with 14 bases between them. CDR1 and CDR2 (germline): SGHTA, FQGNSA. This CDR3 comprises 14 residues.

This clone has just one count. J is TRBJ2-3 and V is TRBV2; the D call may be TRBD1 or TRBD2 (5 bases each). Trimming cost V 8 bases and J 0 bases, with 12 bases left between them. This CDR3 is 14 amino acids long. CDR1 is SNHLY and CDR2 is FYNNEI in the germline V gene. CDR3 DNA sequence: TGTGCCAGCCATAGGGACGACAGCACAGATACGCAGTATTTT. It is translated as CASHRDDSTDTQYF.

The chain employs TRBV2 and TRBJ2-5; D possibly uses TRBD1 or TRBD2 (5 bases each). The J call may be in error: the DNA end matches TRBJ2-7 better. Germline V gene data show CDR1 as SNHLY and CDR2 as FYNNEI. The CDR3 runs 15 residues. The chain's CDR3 is CASSAGRGAQHEQYF. As DNA, the CDR3 is TGTGCCAGCAGTGCGGGACGGGGAGCCCAACACGAGCAGTACTTC.

A few counts support this clone. The chain combines TRBV4-1 with TRBJ1-2; D is unclear. In germline, CDR1 is MGHRA, CDR2 YSYEKL. Trimming left V 0 bases short and J 4 bases short, with 9 bases between. The CDR3 extends over 14 amino acids. The CDR3 spells CASSQEYSPYGYTF. The CDR3 nucleotides are TGCGCCAGCAGCCAAGAATACAGCCCCTATGGCTACACCTTC.

In its sample, this clone was seen a few times. V usage is TRBV18 and J usage is TRBJ1-1; D perhaps matches TRBD1 (5 bases). Germline V CDR1 and CDR2: KGHSH, LQKENI. The V end lost 0 bases, the J end lost 3 bases, and 8 bases lay between the germline ends. The CDR3 totals 14 residues. The CDR3, as DNA: TGTGCCAGCTCACCACCGGGGGACGACACTGAAGCTTTCTTT. It encodes CASSPPGDDTEAFF.

The chain carries TRBV7-9 and TRBJ1-1, with no clear D. V was cut by 1 base and J by 6 bases, with 6 bases left in between. Per germline, CDR1 SEHNR and CDR2 FQNEAQ (reference sequence). The length of the CDR3 is 12 residues. In nucleotides, the CDR3 is TGTGCCAGCAGCTTAGTATTCCCTGAAGCTTTCTTT. Protein product: CASSLVFPEAFF.

This clone was detected only a few times. The CDR3, as DNA: TGTGCCAGCAGTTACTCTCTCCGGGGGGATCAGCCCCAGCATTTT. Translation: CASSYSLRGDQPQHF. The chain links TRBV6-5 to TRBJ1-5; TRBD1 might be the D (5 bases). This CDR3 has 15 residues. Trimming pared 0 bases from V and 5 bases from J, leaving 11 bases between. CDR1 is MNHEY and CDR2 is SVGAGI in the germline V gene.